What follows are 3 T cell receptor beta chains derived from one specimen sequenced in a study of CD4+ T cells in melanoma (dated by TCRdb to between 2022 and 2023). The library was generated by the immunoSEQ multiplex PCR assay. Sourced from immuneACCESS, this table was stored by TCRdb with only in-frame sequences that have V and J called. A share of the clones is absent; for the studies checked, an unresolved V gene accounts for under half, and the remainder has no known explanation. The sample table records about 10,000 clones; about 63% of these occur just once. The ten biggest clones cover 13% to 15% of the sample. What was sequenced was cells from a culture (not recorded whether cultured in vitro). These receptors were collected from a human donor with melanoma.

This clone showed up just a few times. This chain joins TRBV27 and TRBJ1-1; possibly TRBD1 for D (5 bases). V was cut by 3 bases and J by 6 bases, with 11 bases left in between. Looked up from germline, CDR1 is MNHEY and CDR2 is SMNVEV (reference sequence). The CDR3 is made up of 13 amino acids. The CDR3: CASSLVGEPEAFF. CDR3 coding DNA: TGTGCCAGCAGTTTGGTGGGGGAGCCTGAAGCTTTCTTT.

The chain has TRBV29-1 and TRBJ2-3; D not certain. The CDR3 consists of 13 residues. V lost 6 bases to trimming and J lost 0 bases, with 10 bases between them. Looked up from germline, CDR1 is SQVTM and CDR2 is ANQGSEA. The DNA for the CDR3 is TGCAGCGTCGAACCTCCCAGCACAGATACGCAGTATTTT. It codes for CSVEPPSTDTQYF.

CDR3 loop: CASSQVRGAGGYTF. The CDR3 DNA follows: TGCGCCAGCAGCCAAGTACGGGGGGCGGGGGGCTACACCTTC. The chain employs TRBV4-1 and TRBJ1-2, with D perhaps TRBD1 (6 bases). Germline V gene sequence: CDR1 MGHRA, CDR2 YSYEKL. V was cut by 1 base and J by 8 bases, with 14 bases left in between. The CDR3 loop spans 14 amino acids.